The entry that follows covers one T cell receptor (beta chain) sequence. No antigen is known for it. No quality values exist for individual bases; no much larger clone is one base distant. The data stem from a study of shared clonotypes between healthy human individuals (dated by TCRdb to 2020 to 2021). Looking at the study overall: Two women and a few men aged 18 to 49 years were included in the cohort. Per donor, three plates each were used for CD4 naive and CD4 memory, two for CD8 naive, and one for CD8 memory. Blood TCR repertoires of about five healthy adults were deeply sequenced to estimate repertoire size and the extent of clonotype sharing between individuals. Different laboratories and diverse techniques were used to prepare libraries and sequence TCR repertoires, to increase sequencing depth and limit assay-specific biases. Between about 0.8 and 9 billion PBMCs per donor were obtained by leukapheresis.

The donors were healthy, HIV-negative adults with no recently reported acute infections or vaccinations. Every donor was a Caucasian adult residing in Nashville, Tennessee, USA. CD4+ T cells were enriched by magnetic negative selection; naive cells were then positively selected on CD45RA, and the negative fraction formed the memory subset. After blood collection by leukapheresis, PBMCs were isolated using Ficoll-Histopaque density gradient centrifugation and then cryopreserved in the vapor phase of liquid nitrogen. Purity and quantity of every magnetically sorted T cell population were checked by analytical flow cytometry. Each sorted fraction had its genomic DNA isolated and then quantified by UV absorbance on a Nanodrop 2000c. The CDR3 goes from the cysteine to the phenylalanine over 16 residues. Of all the DNA, just the CDR3 is kept, 48 bases in frame from base 1. The V and J ends are trimmed by 4 bases and 0 bases, leaving 19 bases between them. The germline V gene (reference sequence) yields GTSNPN for CDR1 and SVGIG for CDR2.

TCR CDR3 regions were amplified from genomic DNA by multiplex PCR using the deep immunoSEQ assay. Extracted genomic DNA from each cell subset was distributed evenly across all wells of several immunoSEQ 96-well plates, and each plate was treated as a replicate. For sorted subsets, approximately 200 ng of genomic DNA, equivalent to some 33,000 T cell genomes, went into each replicate PCR. Purified libraries were quantified with a Qubit 3.0 fluorometer, sized on a Bioanalyzer 2100, and re-quantified with the KAPA Library Quantification kit. Each immunoSEQ 96-well plate was sequenced on its own single-read 150-cycle Illumina NextSeq 550 flow cell. Concerning the study's data processing: Because the immunoSEQ output included only junctional sequences and no quality scores, the filtering could not be the same as the filtering used for full-length reads. To assign V/J genes and CDR3, sequences were annotated using PyIR, a Python wrapper for IgBLAST v1.9, with IMGT germline references. Any read was removed if the V/J assignment was weak (E-value above 1e-6), the CDR3 was missing, or the read contained stop codons, out-of-frame junctions, or ambiguous translated residues. A V3J clonotype was defined by an identical inferred V gene, J gene, and CDR3 amino acid sequence. Percentage overlap between repertoires was calculated by dividing the number of shared unique clonotypes by the size of the smaller repertoire. Three approaches were used to assess repertoire richness: RTK rarefaction, the Chao1 estimator, and Recon v2.1 estimates of unobserved clonotypes. Generation probabilities were computed with OLGA for all TCRbeta clonotypes obtained by the gDNA method from several donors. This immuneACCESS table, as held by TCRdb, lists in-frame sequences with V and J called but not all clones. Of the missing ones, under half trace to an unresolved V gene in checked studies; the others have no known cause. The V and J calls and the clone size are those of that table, but D and trimming were determined from the DNA. The sample table records about 2,500,000 clones; roughly nine tenths of these occur just once. The biggest ten clones account for roughly 0.13% of the sample.

Paper-wide results and their limitations: Pairwise subsampling indicated that sequencing depth was expected to affect the degree of clonotype sharing among donors. The small number of donors limited the genetic and exposure-history diversity represented. Naive subsets generally had larger estimated clonotype richness than memory subsets did. Even with the large sequencing depth, rarefaction of the sorted-subset datasets indicated that sequencing was incomplete. Compared with non-shared clonotypes, the clonotypes found in all four sorted-subset donors had higher generation probabilities. When four donors were compared, the shared fraction of clonotypes was 5% to 6.5% for naive CD4, around 3.5% for naive CD8, 2.3% for memory CD4, and 0.35% to 0.4% for memory CD8. Sampling was limited to blood, and TCR repertoires in tissue likely differ from TCR repertoires in blood.

The chain couples TRBV30 to TRBJ2-7; the D gene remains uncertain. The sample consisted of naive CD4+ T cells sorted from blood. The label giving this sample's cell subset or site can be read as: CD45RA+ positively selected. This sequence was found in a man younger than 35 in good health. The CDR3 sequence is CAWTPGARLSSYEQYF. The base sequence is TGTGCCTGGACCCCCGGTGCACGTCTCAGCTCCTACGAGCAGTACTTC.